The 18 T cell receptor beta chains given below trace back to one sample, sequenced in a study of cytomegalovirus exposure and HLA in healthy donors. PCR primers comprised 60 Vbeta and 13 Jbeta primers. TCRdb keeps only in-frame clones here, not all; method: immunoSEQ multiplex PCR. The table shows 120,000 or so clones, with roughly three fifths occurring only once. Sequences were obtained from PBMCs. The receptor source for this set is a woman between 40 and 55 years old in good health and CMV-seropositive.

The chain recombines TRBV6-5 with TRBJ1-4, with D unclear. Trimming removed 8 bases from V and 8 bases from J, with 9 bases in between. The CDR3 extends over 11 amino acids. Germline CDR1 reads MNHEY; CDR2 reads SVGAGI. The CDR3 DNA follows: TGTGCCAGCGGACTTAACGAAAAACTGTTTTTT. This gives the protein CASGLNEKLFF.

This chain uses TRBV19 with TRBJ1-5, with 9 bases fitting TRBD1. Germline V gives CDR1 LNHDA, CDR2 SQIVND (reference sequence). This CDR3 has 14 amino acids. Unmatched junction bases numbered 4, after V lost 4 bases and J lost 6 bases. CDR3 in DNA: TGTGCCAGTAGTACCACAGGGGGCGGTCAGCCCCAGCATTTT. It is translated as CASSTTGGGQPQHF. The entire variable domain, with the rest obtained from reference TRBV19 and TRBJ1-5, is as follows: DGGITQSPKYLFRKEGQNVTLSCEQNLNHDAMYWYRQDPGQGLRLIYYSQIVNDFQKGDIAEGYSVSREKKESFPLTVTSAQKNPTAFYLCASSTTGGGQPQHFGDGTRLSIL.

Here the CDR3 DNA reads TGCGCCAGCAGTGCGGACAGAGGCGAGCAGTACTTC. Translated, it gives CASSADRGEQYF. This rearrangement joins TRBV10-1 to TRBJ2-7, with D possibly being TRBD1 (6 bases). The ends were cut back, 4 bases at V and 6 bases at J, with 10 bases in the middle. Germline CDR1 and CDR2: WNHNN and SYGVQD (reference sequence). CDR3 size: 12 residues.

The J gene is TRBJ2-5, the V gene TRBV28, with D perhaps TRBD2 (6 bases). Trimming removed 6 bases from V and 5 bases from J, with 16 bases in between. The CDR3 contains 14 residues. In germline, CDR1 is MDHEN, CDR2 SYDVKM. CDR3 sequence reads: CASSQTRSVETQYF. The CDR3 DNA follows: TGTGCCAGCAGCCAGACTAGGTCGGTGGAGACCCAGTACTTC.

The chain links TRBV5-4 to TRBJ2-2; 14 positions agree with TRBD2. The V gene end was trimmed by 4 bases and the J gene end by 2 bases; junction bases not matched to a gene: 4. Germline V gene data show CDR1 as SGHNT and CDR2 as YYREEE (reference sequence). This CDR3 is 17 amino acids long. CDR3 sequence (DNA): TGTGCCAGCAGCAAAGGGACTAGCGGGGGCAACACCGGGGAGCTGTTTTTT. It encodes CASSKGTSGGNTGELFF.

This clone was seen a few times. The CDR3 is CASSKPLDRRSYEQYF. The CDR3 DNA reads TGTGCCAGCAGCAAACCCCTGGACAGGCGATCCTACGAGCAGTACTTC. J is TRBJ2-7 and V is TRBV21-1; the D call in the table, TRBD1, was not verified against the DNA. TRBV21-1 is classified as a pseudogene. The CDR3 extends over 16 amino acids.

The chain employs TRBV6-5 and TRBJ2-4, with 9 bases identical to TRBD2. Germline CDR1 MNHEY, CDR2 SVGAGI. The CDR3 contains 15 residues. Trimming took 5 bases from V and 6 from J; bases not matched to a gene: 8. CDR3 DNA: TGTGCCAGCAGTCCACAGACTAGCGGAATAAACATTCAGTACTTC. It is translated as CASSPQTSGINIQYF.

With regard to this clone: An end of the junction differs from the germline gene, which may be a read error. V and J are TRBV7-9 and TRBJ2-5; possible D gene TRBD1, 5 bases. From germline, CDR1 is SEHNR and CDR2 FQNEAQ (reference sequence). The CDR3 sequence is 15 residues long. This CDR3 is CSSTDARTSQETQYF. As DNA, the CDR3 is TGTTCCAGCACCGACGCCCGGACAAGCCAAGAGACCCAGTACTTC.

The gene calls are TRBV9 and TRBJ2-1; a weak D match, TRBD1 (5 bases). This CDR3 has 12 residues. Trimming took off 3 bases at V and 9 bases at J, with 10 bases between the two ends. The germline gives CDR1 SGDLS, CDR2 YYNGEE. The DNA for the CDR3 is TGTGCCAGCAGCGCCACAAGGGGTGAGCAGTTCTTC. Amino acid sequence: CASSATRGEQFF.

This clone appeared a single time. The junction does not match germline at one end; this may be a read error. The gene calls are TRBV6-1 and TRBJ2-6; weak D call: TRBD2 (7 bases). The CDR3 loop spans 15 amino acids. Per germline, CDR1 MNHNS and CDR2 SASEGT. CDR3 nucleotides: TGTGCCAGCAGTGAAGAGGGTGGGGGGGCCAACGTCCCGACTTTC. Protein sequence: CASSEEGGGANVPTF.

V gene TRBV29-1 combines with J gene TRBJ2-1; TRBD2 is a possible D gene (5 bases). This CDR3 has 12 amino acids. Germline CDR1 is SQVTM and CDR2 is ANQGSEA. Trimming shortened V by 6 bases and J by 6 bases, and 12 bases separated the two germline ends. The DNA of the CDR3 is TGCAGCGTCCTCACGGGATTCAATGAGCAGTTCTTC. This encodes CSVLTGFNEQFF.

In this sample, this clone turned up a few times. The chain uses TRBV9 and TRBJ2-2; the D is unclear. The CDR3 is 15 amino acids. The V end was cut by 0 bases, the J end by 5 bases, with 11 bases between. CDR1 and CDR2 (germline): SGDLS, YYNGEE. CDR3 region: CASSVDSRWTGELFF. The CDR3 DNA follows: TGTGCCAGCAGCGTAGACTCTCGTTGGACCGGGGAGCTGTTTTTT.

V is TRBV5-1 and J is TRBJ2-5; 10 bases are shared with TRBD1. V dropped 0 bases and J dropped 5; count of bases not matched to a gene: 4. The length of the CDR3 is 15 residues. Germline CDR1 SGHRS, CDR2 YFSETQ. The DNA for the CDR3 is TGCGCCAGCAGCTTGGCGGGGACAGGGGTGGAGACCCAGTACTTC. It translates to CASSLAGTGVETQYF.

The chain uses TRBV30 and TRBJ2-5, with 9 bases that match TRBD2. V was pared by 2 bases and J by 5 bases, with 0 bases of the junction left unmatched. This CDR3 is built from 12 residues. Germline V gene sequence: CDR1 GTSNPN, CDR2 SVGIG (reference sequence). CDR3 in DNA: TGTGCCTGGAGTCTAGCGGGGGAGACCCAGTACTTC. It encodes CAWSLAGETQYF.

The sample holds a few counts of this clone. This CDR3 reads CATGGTLGNQPQHF. DNA for the CDR3: TGTGCCACCGGGGGGACCCTCGGCAATCAGCCCCAGCATTTT. The chain joins TRBV19 to TRBJ1-5; tentatively, D is TRBD1 (5 bases). In germline, CDR1 is LNHDA, CDR2 SQIVND (reference sequence). The V gene lost 10 bases and the J gene lost 2 bases, with 15 bases spanning the gap. The CDR3 has 14 residues.

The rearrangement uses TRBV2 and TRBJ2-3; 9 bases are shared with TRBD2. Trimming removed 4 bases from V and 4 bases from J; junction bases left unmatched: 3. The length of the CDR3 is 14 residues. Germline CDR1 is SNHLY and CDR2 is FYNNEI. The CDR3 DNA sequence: TGTGCCAGCAGTGCCGGACTAGCGTCAGATACGCAGTATTTT. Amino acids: CASSAGLASDTQYF.

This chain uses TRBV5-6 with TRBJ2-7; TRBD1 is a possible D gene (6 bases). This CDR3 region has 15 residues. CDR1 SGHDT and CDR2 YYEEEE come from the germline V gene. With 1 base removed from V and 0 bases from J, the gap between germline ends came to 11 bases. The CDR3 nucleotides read TGTGCCAGCAGCTTGATAGGGACAAACTCCTACGAGCAGTACTTC. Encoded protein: CASSLIGTNSYEQYF.

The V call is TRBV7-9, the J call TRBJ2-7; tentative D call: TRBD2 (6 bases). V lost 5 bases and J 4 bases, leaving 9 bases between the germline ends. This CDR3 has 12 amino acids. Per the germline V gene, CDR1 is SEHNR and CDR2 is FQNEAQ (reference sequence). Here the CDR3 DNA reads TGTGCCAGCAGCGCACTAGCTTACGAGCAGTACTTC. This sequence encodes CASSALAYEQYF.